This TCR beta chain derives from a study of sequential checkpoint blockade in melanoma. About the research overall: Patients were randomized 1:1 to nivolumab-then-ipilimumab or ipilimumab-then-nivolumab first-line. Both treatment sequences were followed by maintenance nivolumab.

Treatment denoted: randomized to nivolumab then ipilimumab (arm A) or the reverse (arm B). None of the patients previously received DNA-damaging chemotherapy. From thawed PBMCs, live CD3+CD8+ cells negative for CD19 and CD56 were sorted. TCRdb's copy holds only in-frame clones and misses some; the assay was immunoSEQ multiplex PCR. The sample carries about 17,000 clones, 69% recorded once. Deletions cut 5 bases from V and 1 base from J, with 12 bases between. The germline CDR1 and CDR2 sequences are LNHDA and SQIVND (reference sequence). This CDR3 contains 14 residues. The TCR originated in a human donor with melanoma. The chain carries TRBV19 and TRBJ2-7; weak D call: TRBD1 (7 bases). The sample here was CD8+ T cells sorted from blood (inferred from file names), taken from a patient given nivolumab and ipilimumab in sequence. CDR3 sequence (DNA): TGTGCCAGTAGTTTTCAGGGGGGATCCTACGAGCAGTACTTC. Translation gives CASSFQGGSYEQYF.